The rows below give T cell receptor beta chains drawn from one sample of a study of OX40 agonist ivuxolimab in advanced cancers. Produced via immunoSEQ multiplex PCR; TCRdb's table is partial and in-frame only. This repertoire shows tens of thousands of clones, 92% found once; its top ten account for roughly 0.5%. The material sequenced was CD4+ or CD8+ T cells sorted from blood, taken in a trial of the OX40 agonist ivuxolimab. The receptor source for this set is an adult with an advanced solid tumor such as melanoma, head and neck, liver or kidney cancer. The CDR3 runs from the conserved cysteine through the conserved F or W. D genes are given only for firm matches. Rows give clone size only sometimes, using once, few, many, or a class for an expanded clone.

cdr3_nt: TGTGCCAGCTCACCACCCATTCGAGGGGGAGAACACAATGAGCAGTTCTTC
cdr3_aa: CASSPPIRGGEHNEQFF
v_call: TRBV18
d_call: NA
j_call: TRBJ2-1
clone_size: NA

cdr3_nt: TGCAGCGTTGAATTAAACAGGGGGGGAGAGACCCAGTACTTC
cdr3_aa: CSVELNRGGETQYF
v_call: TRBV29-1
d_call: NA
j_call: TRBJ2-5
clone_size: NA

cdr3_nt: TGTGCCAGCAGCGATTACGAGCAGTACTTC
cdr3_aa: CASSDYEQYF
v_call: TRBV2
d_call: NA
j_call: TRBJ2-7
clone_size: NA

cdr3_nt: TGTGCCAGCAGTGAATATGGCAGACCGAACACTGAAGCTTTCTTT
cdr3_aa: CASSEYGRPNTEAFF
v_call: TRBV25-1
d_call: NA
j_call: TRBJ1-1
clone_size: NA

cdr3_nt: TGTGCCAGCAGCTATGGGACTAGCGAGAACATTCAGTACTTC
cdr3_aa: CASSYGTSENIQYF
v_call: TRBV7-8
d_call: TRBD2
j_call: TRBJ2-4
clone_size: NA

cdr3_nt: TGTGCCAGCAGCCGTGAGGCCAACGTCCTGACTTTC
cdr3_aa: CASSREANVLTF
v_call: TRBV7-6
d_call: NA
j_call: TRBJ2-6
clone_size: NA

cdr3_nt: TGTGCCAGCTCACTTGACAGGTTAGCCAAAAACATTCAGTACTTC
cdr3_aa: CASSLDRLAKNIQYF
v_call: TRBV18
d_call: NA
j_call: TRBJ2-4
clone_size: NA

cdr3_nt: TGTGCCAGCAGTCCCACTGGAGGCGCCTACAATGAGCAGTTCTTC
cdr3_aa: CASSPTGGAYNEQFF
v_call: TRBV6-5
d_call: NA
j_call: TRBJ2-1
clone_size: NA

cdr3_nt: TGTGCCAGCAGTGAATGGGACTCTCAAACAGGAGGGACCCAGTACTTC
cdr3_aa: CASSEWDSQTGGTQYF
v_call: TRBV6-1
d_call: NA
j_call: TRBJ2-5
clone_size: NA

cdr3_nt: TGCGCCAGCAGTGATGGGGGTTCCCTTGGAACCTACGAGCAGTACTTC
cdr3_aa: CASSDGGSLGTYEQYF
v_call: TRBV10-1
d_call: NA
j_call: TRBJ2-7
clone_size: NA

cdr3_nt: TGCGCCAGCAGCTTGTCCCCACTAGCGGGGGCTACAGATACGCAGTATTTT
cdr3_aa: CASSLSPLAGATDTQYF
v_call: TRBV5-1
d_call: TRBD2
j_call: TRBJ2-3
clone_size: once

cdr3_nt: TGTGCCAGCAGCCCCTACCGACAGGGACACACTGAAGCTTTCTTT
cdr3_aa: CASSPYRQGHTEAFF
v_call: TRBV7-9
d_call: TRBD1
j_call: TRBJ1-1
clone_size: NA

cdr3_nt: TGTGCCAGCAGCTCGACCAGGCAGGGAGGTCAGACCGGGGAGCTGTTTTTT
cdr3_aa: CASSSTRQGGQTGELFF
v_call: TRBV7-8
d_call: NA
j_call: TRBJ2-2
clone_size: NA

cdr3_nt: TGTACCAGCAACAGGGGGTCCGAGCAGTACTTC
cdr3_aa: CTSNRGSEQYF
v_call: TRBV19
d_call: TRBD1
j_call: TRBJ2-7
clone_size: once

cdr3_nt: TGCAGCGCCCCGTGGCCGCAGGGGCAAACTAACTATGGCTACACCTTC
cdr3_aa: CSAPWPQGQTNYGYTF
v_call: TRBV29-1
d_call: NA
j_call: TRBJ1-2
clone_size: NA

cdr3_nt: TGTGCCAGCAGTGAAGCAGGGGGCGCTCAGCCGCAGTATTTT
cdr3_aa: CASSEAGGAQPQYF
v_call: TRBV6-1
d_call: TRBD1
j_call: TRBJ2-3
clone_size: NA

cdr3_nt: TGTGCCAGCTCGGGACAACCGGATTCGGAGACCCAGTACTTC
cdr3_aa: CASSGQPDSETQYF
v_call: TRBV7-9
d_call: NA
j_call: TRBJ2-5
clone_size: NA

cdr3_nt: TGTGCCATCAGTAACCGGGACCCCCCGGTTGAGACCCAGTACTTC
cdr3_aa: CAISNRDPPVETQYF
v_call: TRBV10-3
d_call: NA
j_call: TRBJ2-5
clone_size: NA

cdr3_nt: TGTGCCACCAGCAGAGATCGACAGGGGAGAAACATTCAGTACTTC
cdr3_aa: CATSRDRQGRNIQYF
v_call: TRBV15
d_call: TRBD1
j_call: TRBJ2-4
clone_size: NA

cdr3_nt: TGTGCCGCCCGGGGGCCTTCCTACAATGAGCAGTTCTTC
cdr3_aa: CAARGPSYNEQFF
v_call: TRBV6-1
d_call: NA
j_call: TRBJ2-1
clone_size: NA

cdr3_nt: TGTGCCAGCAGAAACAGGGACACCGGCGAGCAGTACTTC
cdr3_aa: CASRNRDTGEQYF
v_call: TRBV27
d_call: NA
j_call: TRBJ2-7
clone_size: once

cdr3_nt: TGCGCCAGCAGGGGGACGGACTCTGGAAACACCATATATTTT
cdr3_aa: CASRGTDSGNTIYF
v_call: TRBV10-2
d_call: NA
j_call: TRBJ1-3
clone_size: once

cdr3_nt: TGTGCCAGCAGCTTAGGACTAGCGGCGAGTGGTGGATACCAAGAGACCCAGTACTTC
cdr3_aa: CASSLGLAASGGYQETQYF
v_call: TRBV11-3
d_call: TRBD2
j_call: TRBJ2-5
clone_size: NA

cdr3_nt: TGTGCCTGGAGTGTAACAGGGGGGAGGACTGAAGCTTTCTTT
cdr3_aa: CAWSVTGGRTEAFF
v_call: TRBV30
d_call: TRBD1
j_call: TRBJ1-1
clone_size: NA

cdr3_nt: TGTGCCAGCAGCTTAGGGTCCGGGCAGTTCTTC
cdr3_aa: CASSLGSGQFF
v_call: TRBV7-3
d_call: NA
j_call: TRBJ2-1
clone_size: NA

cdr3_nt: TGTGCCAGCAGCCAGGGACTAGCGCGTTACAATGAGCAGTTCTTC
cdr3_aa: CASSQGLARYNEQFF
v_call: TRBV14
d_call: TRBD2
j_call: TRBJ2-1
clone_size: NA

cdr3_nt: TGTGCCAGCAGCACAACAGCAAACATTCAGTACTTC
cdr3_aa: CASSTTANIQYF
v_call: TRBV2
d_call: NA
j_call: TRBJ2-4
clone_size: few

cdr3_nt: TGTGCCTGGAGCGGACAGAGAGATGGCTACACCTTC
cdr3_aa: CAWSGQRDGYTF
v_call: TRBV30
d_call: NA
j_call: TRBJ1-2
clone_size: NA

cdr3_nt: TGTGCCAGCAGCCCGGACACTGAAGCTTTCTTT
cdr3_aa: CASSPDTEAFF
v_call: TRBV7-8
d_call: NA
j_call: TRBJ1-1
clone_size: NA

cdr3_nt: TGTGCCAGCAGCTTAGCGTTGGGGGGACAGGGACAAGAGACCCAGTACTTC
cdr3_aa: CASSLALGGQGQETQYF
v_call: TRBV7-6
d_call: TRBD1
j_call: TRBJ2-5
clone_size: NA

cdr3_nt: TGTGCCAGCAGTGACCCGCAGGGATACTACAATGAGCAGTTCTTC
cdr3_aa: CASSDPQGYYNEQFF
v_call: TRBV25-1
d_call: NA
j_call: TRBJ2-1
clone_size: NA

cdr3_nt: TGTGCCAGCAGCCCCCCCGTGGGCAGAGGGACCCAGTACTTC
cdr3_aa: CASSPPVGRGTQYF
v_call: TRBV11-2
d_call: NA
j_call: TRBJ2-5
clone_size: NA

cdr3_nt: TGTGCCAGCAGCGTGGGCTACAATGAGCAGTTCTTC
cdr3_aa: CASSVGYNEQFF
v_call: TRBV7-9
d_call: NA
j_call: TRBJ2-1
clone_size: NA

cdr3_nt: TGTGCCAGTAGTATAGACCCCCTGGCCAATGTTGGGGAGCTGTTTTTT
cdr3_aa: CASSIDPLANVGELFF
v_call: TRBV19
d_call: NA
j_call: TRBJ2-2
clone_size: NA

cdr3_nt: TGTGCCAGCACCGAACAGGGGGGGTTCACTGAAGCTTTCTTT
cdr3_aa: CASTEQGGFTEAFF
v_call: TRBV11-2
d_call: TRBD1
j_call: TRBJ1-1
clone_size: NA

cdr3_nt: TGTGCCAGCAGCAAAGCCCGGGCCTACCAGTTGGGCCACGAGCAGTACTTC
cdr3_aa: CASSKARAYQLGHEQYF
v_call: TRBV21-1
d_call: NA
j_call: TRBJ2-7
clone_size: NA

cdr3_nt: TGCGCCAGCAGCGACGCACAGGATTCACCCCTCCACTTT
cdr3_aa: CASSDAQDSPLHF
v_call: TRBV5-1
d_call: NA
j_call: TRBJ1-6
clone_size: NA

cdr3_nt: TGTGCCACCGGGCGCGACACCGGGGAGCTGTTTTTT
cdr3_aa: CATGRDTGELFF
v_call: TRBV11-3
d_call: NA
j_call: TRBJ2-2
clone_size: NA

cdr3_nt: TGTGCCAGCAGTGTACTAGCGGCCGGGGAGCTGTTTTTT
cdr3_aa: CASSVLAAGELFF
v_call: TRBV6-4
d_call: TRBD2
j_call: TRBJ2-2
clone_size: NA

cdr3_nt: TGTGCCAGCTCACCAGCGGGGCAAGAGACCCAGTACTTC
cdr3_aa: CASSPAGQETQYF
v_call: TRBV18
d_call: NA
j_call: TRBJ2-5
clone_size: NA

cdr3_nt: TGTGCCTGGAGAATCCCTAGCACAGATACGCAGTATTTT
cdr3_aa: CAWRIPSTDTQYF
v_call: TRBV30
d_call: NA
j_call: TRBJ2-3
clone_size: NA